Listed here are 9 T cell receptor beta chains from one sample, sequenced in a study of T cell responses to AZD1222 COVID-19 vaccine (dated by TCRdb to about 2021). Reading the label with the study, this specimen's time point is: about 28 days (+/-7) after the second vaccine dose. Libraries were made using the immunoSEQ multiplex PCR assay. The table was pulled from immuneACCESS by TCRdb, which kept in-frame rearrangements only. Such tables lose some clones; where checked, under half of the loss comes from unresolved V genes, and the rest has no known cause. The sample has 110,000 to 150,000 clones on record, just over 90% of them singletons. The top ten clonotypes cover roughly 2% of the sample. The material sequenced was peripheral blood, taken 28 days after the second AZD1222 dose. Receptors originate from an adult who received the AZD1222 COVID-19 vaccine.

Here the CDR3 reads CASSTNREGGTEYF. The CDR3 nucleotides read TGTGCCAGCAGCACAAACCGGGAAGGTGGTACGGAGTACTTC. The rearrangement joins TRBV9 to TRBJ2-7; D is possibly TRBD2 (5 bases). With 4 bases removed from V and 11 bases from J, the gap between germline ends came to 22 bases. Germline CDR1 SGDLS, CDR2 YYNGEE. The CDR3 totals 14 residues.

V gene TRBV9 combines with J gene TRBJ2-5; no reliable D call. The CDR3 length is 16 residues. Looked up from germline, CDR1 is SGDLS and CDR2 is YYNGEE. Between the trimmed V and J ends, which lost 4 bases and 0 bases, there was a span of 16 bases. The CDR3 loop is CASSPDARPNQETQYF. The DNA of the CDR3 is TGTGCCAGCAGCCCCGATGCGAGACCGAACCAAGAGACCCAGTACTTC.

The chain employs TRBV19 and TRBJ1-5; maybe TRBD1 (5 bases). Trimming stripped 5 bases from V and 6 bases from J, with 11 bases between. Germline-derived CDR1 and CDR2 are LNHDA and SQIVND (reference sequence). The CDR3 is 13 amino acids. CDR3 bases: TGTGCCAGTAGTTCGTTCGGGGCTCAGCCCCAGCATTTT. Protein sequence: CASSSFGAQPQHF.

This chain connects TRBV18 to TRBJ1-4, with D possibly TRBD1 on 5 matching bases. This CDR3 region has 15 residues. The V gene's germline CDR1 is KGHSH and CDR2 LQKENI. The V end lost 0 bases, the J end lost 8 bases, and 13 bases lay between the germline ends. CDR3 bases: TGTGCCAGCTCACCACCGTCCGGGGGTAACGAAAAACTGTTTTTT. Protein product: CASSPPSGGNEKLFF.

The V gene is TRBV11-2, the J gene TRBJ1-2; TRBD1 matches at 9 bases. V shed 6 bases, J shed 7 bases, and the junction held 6 bases outside the gene matches. The CDR3 runs 13 residues. Germline CDR1 is SGHAT and CDR2 is FQNNGV. The CDR3 spells CASSLDRGGGYTF. Written as DNA, the CDR3 is TGTGCCAGCAGTTTGGACAGGGGCGGTGGCTACACCTTC.

The gene calls are TRBV7-8 and TRBJ1-4; D perhaps matches TRBD1 (5 bases). The CDR3 sequence is 15 residues long. Germline CDR1 and CDR2: SGHVS and FQNEAQ. Deletions cut 6 bases from V and 6 bases from J, with 17 bases between. The CDR3 here is CASRTEGLGDEKLFF. CDR3 nucleotides: TGTGCCAGCAGAACAGAGGGGCTGGGGGATGAAAAACTGTTTTTT.

The J gene is TRBJ1-1, the V gene TRBV6-5; 10 bases are shared with TRBD1. There are 15 residues in the CDR3. Germline V gene data show CDR1 as MNHEY and CDR2 as SVGAGI. The V gene end was trimmed by 4 bases and the J gene end by 6 bases; junction bases not matched to a gene: 8. The CDR3 DNA is TGTGCCAGCAGTTTCTGGACAGGGGGGAGGGCTGAAGCTTTCTTT. Its protein is CASSFWTGGRAEAFF.

This chain uses TRBV7-9 with TRBJ1-4; D gene ambiguous. V was cut by 4 bases and J by 10 bases, with 19 bases left in between. The CDR3 extends over 15 amino acids. The germline V gene has CDR1 SEHNR and CDR2 FQNEAQ (reference sequence). CDR3 DNA: TGTGCCAGCAGCTCCGCCCTTATGTACGGTGGAAAACTGTTTTTT. As protein: CASSSALMYGGKLFF.

This CDR3 reads CASNLGGGYEQYF. The CDR3 DNA reads TGTGCCAGCAACCTAGGGGGCGGGTACGAGCAGTACTTC. This chain joins TRBV9 and TRBJ2-7, with 7 bases matching TRBD1. Germline CDR1 SGDLS, CDR2 YYNGEE. V was clipped by 6 bases and J by 4 bases; unmatched bases: 7. The CDR3 spans 13 residues.